The clone carrying this TCR beta chain was seen a few times. Its specificity is not known. The data belong to a study of beta chain features in type 1 diabetes. General study findings and limits: A moderate, significant TCRB CDR3 shortening appeared in type 1 diabetes across four CD4+ subsets. There were fewer insertions and more deletions at the VDJ junctions of type 1 diabetes patients. Any HLA type influence on TCRB rearrangement was left unresolved here.

Expressed TCRB transcripts were sequenced, since all the RNA that had been isolated was reverse transcribed. Only in-frame clones appear in the TCRdb table, and some are missing; sequencing was by immunoSEQ multiplex PCR. The sample carries about 270,000 clones, more than 13% recorded once. The CDR3 covers 16 residues. Germline loops: CDR1 SGHRS, CDR2 YFSETQ. J gave up 2 bases and V 5 bases, and 10 bases lay outside the gene matches. The chain is built from TRBV5-1 and TRBJ2-1, with TRBD2 matching over 7 bases. This sequence originates from a man between 25 and 39 years old with type 1 diabetes. The sequencing sample was made of naive CD4+ T cells from blood. The CDR3 DNA sequence: TGCGCCAGCAGTTGGGGGGGTTCGGGGGCCTACAATGAGCAGTTCTTC. Translating gives CASSWGGSGAYNEQFF.